Only one count was recorded for the clone carrying this TCR beta chain. Antigen: not known. This specimen belongs to a study of cytomegalovirus exposure and HLA in healthy donors. Whole-study findings and limits: Sequencing artifact likely explains a cluster of highly shared sequence variants.

It was with 60 Vbeta and 13 Jbeta primers that the PCR ran. In the original workflow: The authors later counted around 80 million unique TCR beta chains, 9.5 million to 13 million of them shared. Sequenced by immunoSEQ multiplex PCR; TCRdb stores in-frame clones only, minus some. V and J calls and clone size are copied from that table; D and trimming were computed from the DNA. The sample has 100,000 to 150,000 clones, about 74% seen once. The germline CDR1 and CDR2 sequences are SGHRS and YFSETQ. With 3 bases clipped from V and 1 base from J, the junction kept 6 bases outside the gene matches. There are 16 residues in the CDR3.

The chain combines TRBV5-1 with TRBJ2-3, with 9 bases aligning to TRBD2. The TCR comes from a woman between 50 and 59 years old in good health and CMV-seropositive. Sequencing was carried out using PBMCs. For the CDR3, the DNA is TGCGCCAGCAGCTCAGAGACTAGCGGCGGCACAGATACGCAGTATTTT. It codes for CASSSETSGGTDTQYF.